This entry is about one T cell receptor beta chain. A far larger clone is only one base removed, so a read error is likely. Other nucleotide sequences from this sample produce the same CDR3. Clones were read by immunoSEQ multiplex PCR, and TCRdb kept only the in-frame ones, dropping some. The sample carries roughly 660,000 clones, less than 95% recorded once. This CDR3 is built from 15 residues. The germline gives CDR1 SGHDT, CDR2 YYEEEE. These data originate in a study of shared clonotypes between healthy human individuals. The rearrangement uses TRBV5-6 and TRBJ2-1; 16 nucleotides line up with TRBD2. The sequencing sample was made of memory CD8+ T cells from PBMCs. Subset described: CD45RO+ cells pooled with CCR7-negative TemRA cells. The clonotype comes from a young man in good health. Some clones in this sample may be carry-over from other donors' samples. The CDR3 DNA is TGTGCCAGTAGCTGGGGGACTAGCGGGAGGGGTGAGCAGTTCTTC. Amino acid sequence: CASSWGTSGRGEQFF.